This is a list of T cell receptor beta chains from one sample in a study of OX40 agonist ivuxolimab in advanced cancers. Only in-frame clones appear in the TCRdb table, and some are missing; sequencing was by immunoSEQ multiplex PCR. Counted here are about 73,000 clones, approximately 90% occurring once; the ten biggest clones make up roughly 0.44%. The sequenced sample was CD4+ or CD8+ T cells sorted from blood, obtained in a trial of the OX40 agonist ivuxolimab. The receptors were sampled from an adult with an advanced solid tumor such as melanoma, head and neck, liver or kidney cancer. Both conserved end residues are part of each CDR3. The D gene is left open where the match is weak. Not every row has a clone size; where given, it reads once, few, many or a size class.

V gene	D gene	clone size	J gene	CDR3 protein	CDR3 DNA
TRBV9	.	.	TRBJ1-5	CASSGGTGPDQPQHF	TGTGCCAGCAGCGGAGGAACAGGGCCGGACCAGCCCCAGCATTTT
TRBV30	TRBD2	.	TRBJ2-5	CAWSAGGVRETQYF	TGTGCCTGGAGCGCGGGGGGTGTTCGAGAGACCCAGTACTTC
TRBV5-4	.	.	TRBJ2-3	CASSPATAGTQYF	TGTGCCAGCAGCCCGGCCACGGCCGGTACGCAGTATTTT
TRBV11-2	TRBD2	.	TRBJ2-7	CASSLVGRAYEQYF	TGTGCCAGCAGCTTAGTTGGGAGGGCGTACGAGCAGTACTTC
TRBV25-1	.	.	TRBJ1-2	CASSVAAYGYTF	TGTGCCAGCAGTGTGGCTGCCTATGGCTACACCTTC
TRBV4-3	.	.	TRBJ1-3	CASSRHRDIGNTIYF	TGCGCCAGCAGCCGACACCGGGACATCGGAAACACCATATATTTT
TRBV6-4	.	.	TRBJ2-2	CASSDSGWGAGELFF	TGTGCCAGCAGTGACTCCGGCTGGGGGGCCGGGGAGCTGTTTTTT
TRBV27	.	medium-sized	TRBJ1-5	CASSPSRANQPQHF	TGTGCCAGCAGTCCTAGTCGGGCAAATCAGCCCCAGCATTTT
TRBV5-1	TRBD2	.	TRBJ2-1	CASSSISGTHYNEQFF	TGCGCCAGCAGCTCAATCAGCGGGACTCACTACAATGAGCAGTTCTTC
TRBV11-2	TRBD2	.	TRBJ2-2	CASRKEREAGELFF	TGTGCCAGCAGGAAGGAGCGGGAGGCCGGGGAGCTGTTTTTT
TRBV7-6	.	.	TRBJ1-1	CASSTMSRDIFGTEAFF	TGTGCCAGCAGCACAATGTCCCGGGACATTTTTGGCACTGAAGCTTTCTTT
TRBV30	TRBD1	.	TRBJ2-7	CAWSVKGTGRNFEQYF	TGTGCCTGGAGTGTTAAAGGGACAGGGAGAAACTTCGAGCAGTACTTC
TRBV7-9	.	once	TRBJ2-7	CASSKEATTYEQYF	TGTGCCAGCAGCAAAGAGGCAACCACCTACGAGCAGTACTTC
TRBV11-2	.	once	TRBJ2-3	CASSEQGTVFDTQYF	TGTGCCAGCAGCGAACAAGGGACTGTTTTTGATACGCAGTATTTT
TRBV5-1	.	.	TRBJ1-2	CASSLDSQNHYGYTF	TGCGCCAGCAGCTTGGATAGTCAGAACCACTATGGCTACACCTTC
TRBV18	.	.	TRBJ2-7	CASSPPSYEQYF	TGTGCCAGCTCACCACCGAGCTACGAGCAGTACTTC
TRBV7-2	TRBD1	.	TRBJ1-5	CASSFVGTGFNTQPQHF	TGTGCCAGCAGCTTTGTCGGGACAGGGTTTAATACTCAGCCCCAGCATTTT
TRBV11-3	TRBD2	once	TRBJ2-7	CASTKETSGYYEQYF	TGTGCCAGCACCAAAGAGACTAGCGGTTACTACGAGCAGTACTTC